The 31 T cell receptor beta chains reported below all come from one sample, sequenced in a study of beta chain features in type 1 diabetes. cDNA synthesis used the whole RNA isolate, giving expressed TCRB sequences. Libraries were prepared by immunoSEQ multiplex PCR; TCRdb keeps only in-frame clonotypes and omits some of them. The repertoire consists of about 620,000 clones, with about a sixth occurring once and the leading ten covering about 0.087%. The sample was naive CD4+ T cells from blood. These TCRs come from a man between 18 and 35 years old in good health.

This clone appeared a few times. The rearrangement links TRBV13 to TRBJ2-7, with 11 bases lining up with TRBD1. V gave up 1 base and J gave up 7 bases; unmatched junction bases: 6. The CDR3 covers 15 residues. Germline V lookup: CDR1 PRHDT, CDR2 FYEKMQ (reference sequence). As DNA, the CDR3 is TGTGCCAGCAGCTTAGTCGGGACAGGGGGGCGAGAGCAGTACTTC. Amino acid sequence: CASSLVGTGGREQYF.

V and J are TRBV7-9 and TRBJ1-4; D is possibly TRBD1 (5 bases). Germline V lookup: CDR1 SEHNR, CDR2 FQNEAQ (reference sequence). CDR3 length: 15 residues. V shed 7 bases and J shed 5 bases, with 17 bases lying between them. In nucleotides, the CDR3 is TGTGCCAGCACCCAATACCGGGACCCCAATGAAAAACTGTTTTTT. This gives the protein CASTQYRDPNEKLFF.

The CDR3 coding sequence is TGCGCCAGCAGCTTCCGGACAGGGGGCGCGGGAGGGGCCAACGTCCTGACTTTC. Translating it yields CASSFRTGGAGGANVLTF. The rearrangement uses TRBV4-3 and TRBJ2-6, with 11 bases fitting TRBD1. Germline loops: CDR1 LGHNA, CDR2 YSLEER. Trimming at V came to 5 bases and at J to 4 bases, leaving 10 bases not matched to a gene. This CDR3 spans 18 amino acids.

This clone turned up a few times. This chain connects TRBV18 to TRBJ1-2, with D tentatively TRBD1 (6 bases). CDR3 length: 14 residues. V was trimmed by 5 bases and J by 4 bases, leaving 14 bases between them. Germline V gives CDR1 KGHSH, CDR2 LQKENI. The CDR3 DNA sequence: TGTGCCAGCTCAAAGGAGCAGGGGAGCTATGGCTACACCTTC. Translating gives CASSKEQGSYGYTF.

A few counts support this clone. The rearrangement uses TRBV5-1 and TRBJ2-3; 9 bases fit TRBD1. Germline V CDR1 and CDR2: SGHRS, YFSETQ. The CDR3 is 16 amino acids. V lost 4 bases to trimming and J lost 5 bases; unmatched junction nucleotides: 11. The CDR3 region is CASSLTPPGQGDTQYF. The CDR3 DNA sequence: TGCGCCAGCAGCCTAACCCCCCCGGGACAGGGAGATACGCAGTATTTT.

This clone was recorded a few times. The rearrangement links TRBV7-9 to TRBJ2-7; 11 bases map to TRBD1. V lost 7 bases and J lost 5; bases outside the gene matches: 10. The CDR3 extends over 15 amino acids. From germline, CDR1 is SEHNR and CDR2 FQNEAQ (reference sequence). CDR3 nucleotide sequence: TGTGCCAGCAAAAGCCCGGGACAGGGGGGCCACGAGCAGTACTTC. This gives the protein CASKSPGQGGHEQYF.

This clone was seen a few times. This chain links TRBV4-1 with TRBJ2-1; TRBD2 matches at 10 bases. Germline V gives CDR1 MGHRA, CDR2 YSYEKL. CDR3 length equals 17 residues. The V and J ends lost 1 base and 8 bases, in that order; junction bases with no gene match: 11. CDR3 sequence reads: CASSQVILAGVAHEQFF. DNA for the CDR3: TGCGCCAGCAGCCAAGTTATCCTAGCGGGAGTAGCCCATGAGCAGTTCTTC.

This clone was seen a few times. The gene calls are TRBV27 and TRBJ2-6, with 11 bases matching TRBD1. The CDR3 covers 17 residues. V lost 4 bases and J lost 0; bases outside the gene matches: 2. Germline CDR1 MNHEY, CDR2 SMNVEV (reference sequence). The CDR3 sequence is CASSWTGGTSGANVLTF. CDR3 in DNA: TGTGCCAGCAGTTGGACAGGGGGCACCTCTGGGGCCAACGTCCTGACTTTC.

This clone was seen a few times. V and J are TRBV2 and TRBJ2-7, with a weak D call TRBD1 (6 bases). Germline V CDR1 and CDR2: SNHLY, FYNNEI. The CDR3 extends over 13 amino acids. The ends were cut back, 9 bases at V and 2 bases at J, with 14 bases in the middle. The CDR3 sequence: CARSDTGTYEQYF. The CDR3 DNA reads TGTGCCAGGTCCGACACAGGGACCTACGAGCAGTACTTC.

The chain is built from TRBV7-2 and TRBJ2-7; D call uncertain. Trimming left V 3 bases short and J 5 bases short, with 8 bases between. In germline, CDR1 is SGHTA, CDR2 FQGNSA. This CDR3 has 12 residues. The CDR3 DNA reads as TGTGCCAGCAGCTTTTACGTGAACGAGCAGTACTTC. Its protein product is CASSFYVNEQYF.

This clone has only a few counts. The chain employs TRBV30 and TRBJ1-5; TRBD1 matches 7 bases. Germline trimming cut 2 bases from V and 4 bases from J; bases unmatched to any gene: 5. Germline CDR1 and CDR2: GTSNPN and SVGIG (reference sequence). This CDR3 comprises 14 residues. As DNA, the CDR3 is TGTGCCTGGAGTCGGGACAGATTAAATCAGCCCCAGCATTTT. This gives the protein CAWSRDRLNQPQHF.

The chain employs TRBV28 and TRBJ1-4; maybe TRBD1 (6 bases). Per germline, CDR1 MDHEN and CDR2 SYDVKM. The V end was cut by 7 bases, the J end by 7 bases, with 19 bases between. The length of the CDR3 is 15 residues. The CDR3 bases are TGTGCCAGCAACTCATACAGGGTAGGAGGTGAAAAACTGTTTTTT. Translating gives CASNSYRVGGEKLFF. The whole variable domain, remainder taken from reference TRBV28 and TRBJ1-4, is DVKVTQSSRYLVKRTGEKVFLECVQDMDHENMFWYRQDPGLGLRLIYFSYDVKMKEKGDIPEGYSVSREKKERFSLILESASTNQTSMYLCASNSYRVGGEKLFFGSGTQLSVL.

This CDR3 reads CASSSQGQNYGYTF. Written as DNA, the CDR3 is TGTGCCAGCAGTTCCCAGGGACAGAACTATGGCTACACCTTC. V is TRBV6-5 and J is TRBJ1-2; 7 positions match TRBD1. Unmatched junction bases numbered 4, after V lost 4 bases and J lost 2 bases. There are 14 residues in the CDR3. The germline CDR1 and CDR2 sequences are MNHEY and SVGAGI.

This chain uses TRBV5-4 with TRBJ2-5; D is ambiguous. CDR1 is SGHNT and CDR2 is YYREEE in the germline V gene (reference sequence). The CDR3 consists of 13 residues. The germline V and J ends were trimmed by 0 bases and 5 bases, with 8 bases remaining between them. The CDR3 DNA reads TGTGCCAGCAGCTTGGGTCTGGGGGAGACCCAGTACTTC. As protein: CASSLGLGETQYF.

This clone occurred a few times. The chain uses TRBV30 and TRBJ2-2, with TRBD1 as a possible D gene (6 bases). CDR1 and CDR2 from the germline V gene are GTSNPN and SVGIG (reference sequence). The CDR3 is 12 amino acids. V dropped 5 bases and J dropped 6 bases, with 10 bases sitting between them. The DNA for the CDR3 is TGTGCCTGGGAAGGGGGAGCCGGGGAGCTGTTTTTT. It specifies CAWEGGAGELFF.

In its sample, this clone was seen a few times. The chain employs TRBV5-1 and TRBJ2-3, with 10 positions matching TRBD2. CDR3 length: 19 residues. The J segment lost 0 bases and the V segment lost 4 bases, leaving 14 bases of the junction unmatched. CDR1 SGHRS and CDR2 YFSETQ come from the germline V gene. CDR3 DNA sequence: TGCGCCAGCAGCCTCCGAACCAGGACTAGCGGCTTAAGCACAGATACGCAGTATTTT. It translates to CASSLRTRTSGLSTDTQYF.

The table lists this clone with a few counts. V gene TRBV7-8 combines with J gene TRBJ1-1; tentatively, D is TRBD1 (5 bases). From germline, CDR1 is SGHVS and CDR2 FQNEAQ. CDR3 length: 15 residues. V lost 5 bases and J 5 bases, leaving 18 bases between the germline ends. The DNA for the CDR3 is TGTGCCAGCAGCGCATACGACAGACGGAGGACTGAAGCTTTCTTT. Its translation is CASSAYDRRRTEAFF.

In this sample, this clone turned up a few times. This chain uses TRBV28 with TRBJ2-5, with D perhaps TRBD2 (6 bases). Deletions cut 3 bases from V and 3 bases from J, with 17 bases between. The CDR3 totals 16 residues. Germline V gene lookup returns CDR1 MDHEN and CDR2 SYDVKM. The CDR3 DNA reads TGTGCCAGCAGTTTGGGCCCTGGGGTAGCGGAAGAGACCCAGTACTTC. Protein: CASSLGPGVAEETQYF.

The chain joins TRBV11-2 to TRBJ2-3; no reliable D call. With 3 bases removed from V and 1 base from J, the gap between germline ends came to 8 bases. Per germline, CDR1 SGHAT and CDR2 FQNNGV. CDR3 size: 14 residues. The CDR3: CASSLDARTDTQYF. The CDR3 nucleotides read TGTGCCAGCAGCTTGGACGCCCGCACAGATACGCAGTATTTT.

The chain is built from TRBV19 and TRBJ2-1; 10 positions match TRBD2. J was trimmed by 12 bases and V by 0 bases; bases with no gene match: 17. This CDR3 has 18 residues. Per germline, CDR1 LNHDA and CDR2 SQIVND (reference sequence). CDR3 sequence reads: CASSIDSSGSSRNSAQFF. The CDR3, as DNA: TGTGCCAGTAGTATAGATTCTAGCGGGAGCTCGAGGAATTCAGCGCAGTTCTTC.

The gene calls are TRBV30 and TRBJ1-2; D is undetermined. V was pared by 1 base and J by 6 bases, with 9 bases between. Looked up from germline, CDR1 is GTSNPN and CDR2 is SVGIG (reference sequence). The CDR3 totals 12 residues. The CDR3 DNA is TGTGCCTGGAGTGCGGGCCTTCATGGCTACACCTTC. It translates to CAWSAGLHGYTF.

The J gene is TRBJ2-1, the V gene TRBV2; perhaps TRBD2 as D (5 bases). This CDR3 is 15 amino acids long. V lost 1 base to trimming and J lost 4 bases, with 11 bases between them. In germline, CDR1 is SNHLY, CDR2 FYNNEI. CDR3 region: CASSEEASRYNEQFF. DNA of the CDR3: TGTGCCAGCAGTGAAGAGGCTAGCAGATACAATGAGCAGTTCTTC.

There are a few counts of this clone. The gene calls are TRBV28 and TRBJ2-7; D possibly corresponds to TRBD1 (6 bases). The germline CDR1 and CDR2 sequences are MDHEN and SYDVKM. The CDR3 is 14 residues long. V lost 5 bases to trimming and J lost 7 bases, with 18 bases between them. The CDR3 protein is CASSPPDSSGEQYF. The CDR3 DNA sequence: TGTGCCAGCAGTCCCCCGGACAGCTCGGGAGAGCAGTACTTC.

The chain uses TRBV9 and TRBJ2-3, with 11 bases that match TRBD2. This CDR3 comprises 16 residues. Trimming cost V 1 base and J 4 bases; bases outside gene matches: 5. Germline-derived CDR1 and CDR2 are SGDLS and YYNGEE. The CDR3 loop is CASSVTSGRPADTQYF. CDR3 coding DNA: TGTGCCAGCAGCGTAACTAGCGGGAGACCCGCAGATACGCAGTATTTT.

This clone has a handful of counts. The chain joins TRBV21-1 to TRBJ1-5; the table's D call TRBD1 went unverified against the DNA. TRBV21-1 is reported as a pseudogene. There are 16 residues in the CDR3. CDR3 nucleotides: TGTGCCAGCAGCAAACTGGACAGGGAGCTCAATCAGCCCCAGCATTTT. As protein: CASSKLDRELNQPQHF.

This chain connects TRBV2 to TRBJ2-3, with 7 bases that match TRBD1. Germline V gene data show CDR1 as SNHLY and CDR2 as FYNNEI. This CDR3 comprises 14 residues. V shed 4 bases and J 5 bases; nucleotides not matched to a gene: 6. As DNA, the CDR3 is TGTGCCAGCAGTGGACAGGGTCCGGGAGATACGCAGTATTTT. This translates into CASSGQGPGDTQYF. The variable domain in full, completed from reference TRBV2 and TRBJ2-3, reads EPEVTQTPSHQVTQMGQEVILRCVPISNHLYFYWYRQILGQKVEFLVSFYNNEISEKSEIFDDQFSVERPDGSNFTLKIRSTKLEDSAMYFCASSGQGPGDTQYFGPGTRLTVL.

The genes are TRBV5-1 and TRBJ1-2; D is unresolved. CDR1 and CDR2 from the germline V gene are SGHRS and YFSETQ. V lost 0 bases and J 6 bases, leaving 9 bases between the germline ends. This CDR3 spans 13 amino acids. Here the CDR3 reads CASSLEANHGYTF. The CDR3, as DNA: TGCGCCAGCAGCTTGGAGGCAAACCATGGCTACACCTTC.

The gene calls are TRBV19 and TRBJ2-6; TRBD2 is a possible D gene (6 bases). V was shortened by 3 bases and J by 2 bases, with 8 bases between the two germline ends. The CDR3 is 15 amino acids. Germline V gene data show CDR1 as LNHDA and CDR2 as SQIVND (reference sequence). The CDR3 region has the DNA TGTGCCAGTAGTATTCGGAGGGCTGGGGCCAACGTCCTGACTTTC. It specifies CASSIRRAGANVLTF.

The chain recombines TRBV2 with TRBJ1-1; D is possibly TRBD1 (6 bases). V was clipped by 6 bases and J by 4 bases, with 15 bases between them. This CDR3 contains 14 residues. In germline, CDR1 is SNHLY, CDR2 FYNNEI. CDR3 sequence (DNA): TGTGCCAGCAGGCTCAACAGGGAGGGCACTGAAGCTTTCTTT. This translates into CASRLNREGTEAFF.

In this sample, this clone turned up a few times. The CDR3 protein is CASSPYFYGVSTDTQYF. DNA for the CDR3: TGTGCCAGCAGCCCTTACTTCTACGGGGTTAGCACAGATACGCAGTATTTT. The chain recombines TRBV14 with TRBJ2-3; tentative D call: TRBD2 (5 bases). V gave up 4 bases and J gave up 0 bases, with 17 bases separating them. In germline, CDR1 is SGHDN, CDR2 FVKESK. This CDR3 has 17 residues.

The V and J genes are TRBV2 and TRBJ2-1; D not certain. Germline V lookup: CDR1 SNHLY, CDR2 FYNNEI. The CDR3 is 17 residues long. V gave up 2 bases and J gave up 1 base, with 15 bases separating them. CDR3 in amino acids: CASSEILISRSYNEQFF. The CDR3 DNA sequence: TGTGCCAGCAGTGAAATCCTAATAAGCCGATCCTACAATGAGCAGTTCTTC.